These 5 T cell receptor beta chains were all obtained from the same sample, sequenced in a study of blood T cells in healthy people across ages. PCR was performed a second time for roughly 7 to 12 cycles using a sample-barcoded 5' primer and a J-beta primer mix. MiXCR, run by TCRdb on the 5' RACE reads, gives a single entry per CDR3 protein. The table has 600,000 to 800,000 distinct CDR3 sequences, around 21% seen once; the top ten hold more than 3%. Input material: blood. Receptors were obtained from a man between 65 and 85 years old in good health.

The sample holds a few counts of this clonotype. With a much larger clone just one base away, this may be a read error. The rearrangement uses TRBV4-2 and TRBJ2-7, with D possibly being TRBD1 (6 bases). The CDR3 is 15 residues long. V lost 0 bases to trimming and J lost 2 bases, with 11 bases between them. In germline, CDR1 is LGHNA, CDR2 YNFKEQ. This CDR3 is CASSQEGAGPYEQYF. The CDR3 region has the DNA TGTGCCAGCAGCCAAGAGGGGGCGGGCCCCTACGAGCAGTACTTC.

The CDR3 loop reads CASSAGTGYEKLFF. The CDR3 DNA reads TGTGCCAGCAGCGCCGGGACAGGGTACGAAAAACTGTTTTTT. V gene TRBV9 combines with J gene TRBJ1-4; TRBD1 aligns across 9 bases. The V segment lost 3 bases and the J segment 8 bases; nucleotides outside the gene matches: 5. The CDR3 totals 14 residues. Germline lookup yields CDR1 SGDLS and CDR2 YYNGEE. The whole variable domain, filled in from reference TRBV9 and TRBJ1-4, reads DSGVTQTPKHLITATGQRVTLRCSPRSGDLSVYWYQQSLDQGLQFLIQYYNGEERAKGNILERFSAQQFPDLHSELNLSSLELGDSALYFCASSAGTGYEKLFFGSGTQLSVL.

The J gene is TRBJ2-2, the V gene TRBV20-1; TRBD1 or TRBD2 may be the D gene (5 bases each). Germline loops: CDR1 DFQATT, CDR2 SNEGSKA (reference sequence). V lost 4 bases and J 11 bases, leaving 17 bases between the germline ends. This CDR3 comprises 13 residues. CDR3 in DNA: TGCAGTGCTATCGAGGGGCCGGTGGGAGAGCTGTTTTTT. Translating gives CSAIEGPVGELFF.

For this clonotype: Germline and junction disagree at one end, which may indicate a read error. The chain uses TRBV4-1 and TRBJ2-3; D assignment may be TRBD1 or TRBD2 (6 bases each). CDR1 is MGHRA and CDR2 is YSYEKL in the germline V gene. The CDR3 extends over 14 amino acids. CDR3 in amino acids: CASSQATRGETQYF. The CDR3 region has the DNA TGCGCCAGCAGCCAAGCGACGAGGGGGGAGACCCAGTACTTT.

The CDR3 is CASSSQGSNSWDEQFF. CDR3 in DNA: TGCGCCAGCAGCTCCCAAGGATCTAATTCGTGGGATGAGCAGTTCTTC. The chain uses TRBV5-1 and TRBJ2-1, with no clear D. Trimming cost V 3 bases and J 8 bases, with 21 bases left between them. The CDR3 consists of 16 residues. Germline CDR1 SGHRS, CDR2 YFSETQ.